Given below is one T cell receptor beta chain in context. Its antigen is unknown. These data originate in a study of blood T cells in healthy people across ages. Study-level background: Template switching retrieved approximately one barcoded beta molecule for each two T cells.

General study results and limits: Long-lived donors exceeded aged donors in naive CD4+ cells and diversity.

A J-beta primer mix and a sample-barcoded 5' primer were used in a second PCR of about 7 to 11 cycles. Each cDNA molecule was tagged by a template-switch adaptor that had 12 random nucleotides. MiXCR, run by TCRdb on the 5' RACE reads, gives a single entry per CDR3 protein. The sample comprises 380,000 or so distinct CDR3 sequences, about 49% of which are singletons, and roughly 51% rests with the top ten. V dropped 5 bases and J dropped 8 bases, with 13 bases sitting between them. This CDR3 spans 13 amino acids. Per the germline V gene, CDR1 is SGHTA and CDR2 is FQGNSA. The chain is built from TRBV7-2 and TRBJ2-1, with D possibly matching TRBD1 (5 bases). Material for sequencing was blood. The sequence was obtained from a man in his sixties in good health. The CDR3 DNA follows: TGTGCCAGCAGCACCTCTAGGGGCGATGAGCAGTTCTTC. This codes for CASSTSRGDEQFF.